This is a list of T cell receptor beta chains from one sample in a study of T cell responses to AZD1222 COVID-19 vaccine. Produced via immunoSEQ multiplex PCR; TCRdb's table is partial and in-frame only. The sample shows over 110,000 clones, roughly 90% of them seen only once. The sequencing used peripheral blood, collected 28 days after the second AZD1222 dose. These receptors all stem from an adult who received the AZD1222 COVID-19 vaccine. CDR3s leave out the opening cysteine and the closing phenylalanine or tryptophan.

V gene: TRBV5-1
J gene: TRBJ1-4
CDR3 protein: ASSQGTLSTNEKLF

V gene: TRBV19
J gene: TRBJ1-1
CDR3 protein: ASSRRDRGINTEAF

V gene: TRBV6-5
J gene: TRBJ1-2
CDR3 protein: ASSSTGVYGYT

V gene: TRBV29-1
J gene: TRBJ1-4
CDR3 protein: SVERGGYGEKLF

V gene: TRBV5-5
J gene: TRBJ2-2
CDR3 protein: ASSLARTPGELF

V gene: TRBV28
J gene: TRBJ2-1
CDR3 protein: ASSSRGTYNEQF

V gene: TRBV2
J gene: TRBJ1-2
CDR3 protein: ASRLTGASYGYT

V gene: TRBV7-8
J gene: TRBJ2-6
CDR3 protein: ASSLLASRGRLGSGANVLT

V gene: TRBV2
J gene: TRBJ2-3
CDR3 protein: ASSGGTSGTDTQY

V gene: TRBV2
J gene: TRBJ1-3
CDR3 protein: ASSEGRAGNTIY

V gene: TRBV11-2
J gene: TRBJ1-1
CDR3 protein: ASRVESTSEAF

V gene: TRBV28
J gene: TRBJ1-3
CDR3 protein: ASGEGGAGNTIY

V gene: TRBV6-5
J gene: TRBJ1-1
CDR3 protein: ASTVGPGNTEAF

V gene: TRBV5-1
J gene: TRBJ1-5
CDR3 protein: ASSTSGGNQPQH

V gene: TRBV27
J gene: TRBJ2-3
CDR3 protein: ASSLFGLAQSTDTQY

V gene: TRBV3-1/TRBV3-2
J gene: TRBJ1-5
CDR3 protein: ASSLGRNSNQPQH

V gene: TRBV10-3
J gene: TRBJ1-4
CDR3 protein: AISESIEKLF

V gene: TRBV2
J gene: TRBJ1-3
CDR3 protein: ASSGEASGNTIY

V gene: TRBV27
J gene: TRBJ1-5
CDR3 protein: ASSPRTVEGNQPQH